A single T cell receptor beta chain is shown here with its context. These data originate in a study of CD8+CD57+ T cells in acquired aplastic anemia. Both TCR beta VDJ combination and CDR3 sequence profiling were carried out. Genomic DNA was the template for this profiling. MiXCR, applied by TCRdb to the reads, yields one record per CDR3 protein. The table records 400,000 to 450,000 distinct CDR3 sequences, about two thirds of them present only once. Germline V gene data show CDR1 as SGHTA and CDR2 as FQGNSA. V lost 3 bases and J lost 0, with 17 bases in between. The CDR3 sequence is 17 residues long.

The chain employs TRBV7-2 and TRBJ1-2, with D tentatively TRBD1 (5 bases). This receptor was obtained from a human donor in good health, serving as a control. Input material: sorted CD4+, CD8+, or CD8+CD57+ T cells (not recorded which) from PBMCs. The CDR3 region has the DNA TGTGCCAGCAGCTTCCACAGGAGTGTAGGGCCTAACTATGGCTACACCTTC. Its translation: CASSFHRSVGPNYGYTF.